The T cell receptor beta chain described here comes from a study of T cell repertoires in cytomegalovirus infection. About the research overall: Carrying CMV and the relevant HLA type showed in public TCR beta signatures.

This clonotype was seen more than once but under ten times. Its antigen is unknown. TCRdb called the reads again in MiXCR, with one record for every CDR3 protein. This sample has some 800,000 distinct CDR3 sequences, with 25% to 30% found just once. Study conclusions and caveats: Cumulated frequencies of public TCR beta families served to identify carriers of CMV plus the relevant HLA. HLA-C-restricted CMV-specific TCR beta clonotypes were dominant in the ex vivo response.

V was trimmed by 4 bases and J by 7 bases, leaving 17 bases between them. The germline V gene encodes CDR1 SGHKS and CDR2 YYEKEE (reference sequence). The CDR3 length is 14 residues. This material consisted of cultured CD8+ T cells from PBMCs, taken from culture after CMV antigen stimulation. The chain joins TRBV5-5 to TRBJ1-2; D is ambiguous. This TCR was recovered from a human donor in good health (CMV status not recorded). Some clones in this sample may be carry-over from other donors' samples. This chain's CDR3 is CASSAGGGSTGYTF. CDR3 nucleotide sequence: TGTGCCAGCAGCGCTGGCGGCGGAAGCACTGGCTACACCTTC.